The present T cell receptor beta chain was sequenced within a study of siplizumab effects on memory and regulatory T cells. On this clone itself: Antigen specificity is unknown.

Study-level findings and limits: Where siplizumab was present, mappable alloreactive CD4+ clones averaged 68.8% Treg-derived, compared with approximately 29% in controls. The naive T cell population seemed more diverse than memory cells and seemed a major contributor to the alloresponse. Naive or memory phenotype assignment was not possible for roughly 80-95% of proliferating CD4+ or CD8+ clones.

Trimming stripped 1 base from V and 5 bases from J, with 6 bases between. The CDR3 length is 13 residues. Germline CDR1 and CDR2: KGHSH and LQKENI. Repertoires were generated with immunoSEQ multiplex PCR, while TCRdb's copy carries only in-frame clones and drops some. The repertoire holds under 95,000 clones, with approximately 95% as singletons. The chain has TRBV18 and TRBJ2-1; D is undetermined. The clonotype was recovered from a human donor in good health. What was sequenced was non-Treg CD4+ T cells sorted from blood. CDR3 bases: TGTGCCAGCTCACCACAACTGAACAATGAGCAGTTCTTC. It codes for CASSPQLNNEQFF.